The 10 T cell receptor beta chains below come from one sample, sequenced in a study of OX40 agonist ivuxolimab in advanced cancers. Some clones are missing from TCRdb's copy, which holds only in-frame ones; the method was immunoSEQ multiplex PCR. In the table there are tens of thousands of clones, 80% to 90% of which are singletons. The sample consisted of CD4+ or CD8+ T cells sorted from blood, taken in a trial of the OX40 agonist ivuxolimab. The origin of the receptors is an adult with an advanced solid tumor such as melanoma, head and neck, liver or kidney cancer.

This rearrangement joins TRBV5-1 to TRBJ2-3, with D possibly being TRBD1 (7 bases). Germline CDR1 SGHRS, CDR2 YFSETQ. V lost 4 bases and J 3 bases, leaving 21 bases between the germline ends. The CDR3 runs to 17 residues. The CDR3 coding sequence is TGCGCCAGCAGCCTGGGAGGCAACAGGGGCGGAACAGATACGCAGTATTTT. Translated: CASSLGGNRGGTDTQYF.

V and J are TRBV7-7 and TRBJ2-2; 10 nucleotides match TRBD1. The ends lost 1 base at V and 5 bases at J; junction bases unmatched: 4. The CDR3 totals 16 residues. Looked up from germline, CDR1 is SSHAT and CDR2 is FNYEAQ (reference sequence). For the CDR3, the DNA is TGTGCCAGCAGCTTAGAAGACAGGGGGCCTACCGGGGAGCTGTTTTTT. It is translated as CASSLEDRGPTGELFF.

The V gene is TRBV5-1, the J gene TRBJ2-7; TRBD1 agrees at 8 bases. Germline V gene lookup returns CDR1 SGHRS and CDR2 YFSETQ. J gave up 1 base and V 4 bases, and 7 bases lay outside the gene matches. The CDR3 has 15 amino acids. CDR3 in DNA: TGCGCCAGCAGCCTTGGACAGGGTATTTCCTACGAGCAGTACTTC. This translates into CASSLGQGISYEQYF.

The CDR3 spells CASSIDGEDGELFF. In nucleotides, the CDR3 is TGTGCCAGTAGTATTGATGGGGAGGACGGGGAGCTGTTTTTT. The chain carries TRBV19 and TRBJ2-2, with a possible D match to TRBD2 (6 bases). The CDR3 extends over 14 amino acids. Germline-derived CDR1 and CDR2 are LNHDA and SQIVND (reference sequence). V was pared by 3 bases and J by 7 bases, with 12 bases between.

About this clone itself: Mismatch with germline at one junction end may stem from a read error. V is TRBV5-1 and J is TRBJ1-1; D may be TRBD1 (6 bases). Germline CDR1 and CDR2: SGHRS and YFSETQ. The CDR3 is 13 amino acids. DNA of the CDR3: TGCGCCAGCAAAACAGGGTTGAACACTGAAACTTTCTTT. Protein: CASKTGLNTETFF.

The gene calls are TRBV7-8 and TRBJ1-4, with D unclear. This CDR3 has 15 residues. CDR1 SGHVS and CDR2 FQNEAQ come from the germline V gene. The germline V and J ends were trimmed by 5 bases and 7 bases, with 17 bases remaining between them. The CDR3 region is CASSLSQDGAEKLFF. In DNA, the CDR3 is TGTGCCAGCAGCCTCAGCCAGGACGGAGCTGAAAAACTGTTTTTT.

The chain couples TRBV6-5 to TRBJ2-7; 10 bases are a match to TRBD1. The CDR3 contains 16 residues. V was clipped by 0 bases and J by 3 bases; unmatched bases: 5. The germline V gene has CDR1 MNHEY and CDR2 SVGAGI. The CDR3 is CASSYSLGTGVYEQYF. In DNA form, the CDR3 reads TGTGCCAGCAGTTACTCCCTTGGGACAGGGGTCTACGAGCAGTACTTC.

This chain joins TRBV5-1 and TRBJ2-5; no reliable D call. V shed 0 bases and J shed 4 bases, with 7 bases lying between them. The CDR3 runs 13 residues. The germline V gene encodes CDR1 SGHRS and CDR2 YFSETQ. Here the CDR3 reads CASSLVVVETQYF. Written as DNA, the CDR3 is TGCGCCAGCAGCTTGGTAGTGGTAGAGACCCAGTACTTC.

This chain links TRBV10-3 with TRBJ2-1; D is unclear. Trimming shortened V by 5 bases and J by 12 bases, and 14 bases separated the two germline ends. CDR1 is ENHRY, CDR2 SYGVKD, per germline. The CDR3 spans 12 residues. The CDR3 DNA reads as TGTGCCATCAGTCGCCCCCCCGTGGGGCAGTTCTTC. It is translated as CAISRPPVGQFF.

CDR3 sequence: CASSPSLGLADYEQYF. CDR3 nucleotide sequence: TGTGCCAGCAGTCCATCCCTCGGACTAGCGGATTACGAGCAGTACTTC. The chain combines TRBV28 with TRBJ2-7; 10 bases line up with TRBD2. This CDR3 region has 16 residues. Germline lookup yields CDR1 MDHEN and CDR2 SYDVKM. Germline trimming cut 5 bases from V and 4 bases from J; bases unmatched to any gene: 11.